Below are 8 T cell receptor beta chains sequenced from a single sample in a study of T-cell reconstitution after alpha-beta-depleted transplantation in children. The TCRbeta library incorporated unique molecular identifiers. TCRdb passed the PCR reads through MiXCR, listing each CDR3 protein once. The data contain about 230,000 distinct CDR3 sequences, roughly a tenth of them seen just once; the ten biggest clones take up roughly 5.1%. The sequencing used PBMCs from the stem cell graft donor, collected from the stem cell graft. The receptors stem from a human donor who donated a stem cell graft to a child with SCID.

At least ten counts were recorded for this clonotype. The rearrangement joins TRBV20-1 to TRBJ1-1; D gene uncertain. The germline V gene has CDR1 DFQATT and CDR2 SNEGSKA (reference sequence). Trimming took off 1 base at V and 2 bases at J, with 11 bases between the two ends. There are 14 residues in the CDR3. The CDR3 spells CSARVPGINTEAFF. DNA for the CDR3: TGCAGTGCTAGAGTCCCGGGAATAAACACTGAAGCTTTCTTT.

This clonotype was seen repeatedly, ten times or more. V is TRBV7-3 and J is TRBJ2-1; 13 nucleotides line up with TRBD2. This CDR3 spans 15 amino acids. Germline CDR1 SGHTA, CDR2 FQGTGA. The trim removed 6 bases at V and 7 bases at J, leaving 6 bases unmatched. CDR3 coding DNA: TGTGCCAGCAGGTCCGGGACTAGCGGGGTGAATGAGCAGTTCTTC. Its protein is CASRSGTSGVNEQFF.

A few counts support this clonotype. J is TRBJ2-2 and V is TRBV4-1; possibly TRBD1 for D (6 bases). CDR3 size: 14 residues. Per germline, CDR1 MGHRA and CDR2 YSYEKL. Trimming shortened V by 3 bases and J by 5 bases, and 10 bases separated the two germline ends. For the CDR3, the DNA is TGCGCCAGCAGCCAGAGGGGGTGGACCGGGGAGCTGTTTTTT. Residues: CASSQRGWTGELFF.

This clonotype was found many times. The CDR3 DNA follows: TGTGCCAGCAGTTACACCGGGTCCCCCTACGAGCAGTACTTC. This codes for CASSYTGSPYEQYF. The chain is built from TRBV6-5 and TRBJ2-7; D remains unclear. V was cut by 2 bases and J by 2 bases, with 10 bases left in between. From germline, CDR1 is MNHEY and CDR2 SVGAGI. The CDR3 runs to 14 residues.

This clonotype showed up many times. The rearrangement links TRBV28 to TRBJ2-3, with D perhaps matching TRBD2 (7 bases). Trimming pared 5 bases from V and 2 bases from J, leaving 14 bases between. Germline CDR1 reads MDHEN; CDR2 reads SYDVKM. The CDR3 loop spans 15 amino acids. The CDR3 sequence: CASSNREGFTDTQYF. In DNA form, the CDR3 reads TGTGCCAGCAGTAACAGGGAGGGGTTCACAGATACGCAGTATTTT.

This clonotype was recorded many times. The chain combines TRBV5-1 with TRBJ1-1, with TRBD1 matching 9 bases. Germline-derived CDR1 and CDR2 are SGHRS and YFSETQ. Trimming took 2 bases from V and 7 from J; bases not matched to a gene: 9. The CDR3 is 15 residues long. Written as DNA, the CDR3 is TGCGCCAGCAGCTTCGGGGGACAGGGCAGTATTGAAGCTTTCTTT. It codes for CASSFGGQGSIEAFF.

The chain recombines TRBV2 with TRBJ1-4; tentative D call: TRBD1 (5 bases). Trimming took off 4 bases at V and 7 bases at J, with 13 bases between the two ends. The CDR3 is 14 amino acids. Looked up from germline, CDR1 is SNHLY and CDR2 is FYNNEI. The CDR3 here is CASSAGEWSEKLFF. The DNA of the CDR3 is TGTGCCAGCAGTGCGGGGGAATGGAGTGAAAAACTGTTTTTT.

On this clonotype: A much larger clone differs by one base, so this may be a read error. V usage is TRBV4-1 and J usage is TRBJ2-5; 8 nucleotides agree with TRBD1. Germline loops: CDR1 MGHRA, CDR2 YSYEKL. This CDR3 contains 15 residues. J lost 4 bases, V lost 7 bases, and 11 bases had no gene match. CDR3 coding DNA: TGCGCCAGCACCGATCGACAGGGGCCTTCAGAGACCCAGTACTTC. Amino acids: CASTDRQGPSETQYF.